This T cell receptor beta chain derives from a study of cytomegalovirus exposure and HLA in healthy donors. Study context: Samples from HLA-typed donors yielded 65 million to 90 million unique TCRs in an early data release.

The donors, nominally healthy at sampling, likely had unrecorded immune exposures. The PCR used 60 Vbeta and 13 Jbeta primers. Sequencing was performed with immunoSEQ multiplex PCR; in TCRdb, only in-frame clones are kept and a portion is missing. The sample contains under 150,000 clones, about three quarters of which appear only once. Study-wide results and limits: Cytomegalovirus association was listed for 150 or so TCR beta chains.

CDR3 size: 13 residues. Trimming left V 5 bases short and J 1 base short, with 8 bases between. Germline-derived CDR1 and CDR2 are WNHNN and SYGVQD (reference sequence). On this clone itself: Its antigen remains unknown.

The sample comprised PBMCs. This clonotype was sampled from a woman in her sixties in good health and CMV-seropositive. V is TRBV10-1 and J is TRBJ1-1, with a weak D call TRBD1 (5 bases). The CDR3 reads CASSNRGNTEAFF. CDR3 coding DNA: TGCGCCAGCAGTAATAGGGGGAACACTGAAGCTTTCTTT.